This is a list of T cell receptor beta chains from one sample in a study of control samples from healthy donors and cancer patients. Sequencing was performed with immunoSEQ multiplex PCR; in TCRdb, only in-frame clones are kept and a portion is missing. The table lists 180,000 or so clones, around 93% of them singletons, with roughly 4.3% in the top ten. The sequencing sample was made of blood. Every receptor here comes from a woman between 55 and 75 years old in good health. The CDR3 runs from the conserved cysteine through the conserved F or W. D genes are given only for firm matches. Size values are once, few and many counts, or a class for expanded clones, and some rows have none.

TRBJ2-7 few NA TRBV21-1 CASSKTRQGQYF TGTGCCAGCAGCAAAACTCGACAGGGGCAGTACTTC
TRBJ2-2 NA TRBD2 TRBV19 CASSKRLAGGPTGELFF TGTGCCAGTAGTAAGAGACTAGCGGGGGGCCCCACCGGGGAGCTGTTTTTT
TRBJ1-1 NA NA TRBV27 CASSSRSTEAFF TGTGCCAGCAGTTCGCGGTCCACTGAAGCTTTCTTT
TRBJ1-1 NA NA TRBV6-5 CASSHPGNTEAFF TGTGCCAGCAGCCACCCAGGGAACACTGAAGCTTTCTTT
TRBJ1-6 NA TRBD1 TRBV9 CASSVGTGGNNSPLHF TGTGCCAGCAGCGTAGGGACAGGTGGGAATAATTCACCCCTCCACTTT
TRBJ2-5 NA TRBD2 TRBV11-2 CASSFLAGEGETQYF TGTGCCAGCAGCTTTCTAGCGGGGGAAGGGGAGACCCAGTACTTC
TRBJ1-2 NA NA TRBV3-1/TRBV3-2 CASSQGAVIPSGYTF TGTGCCAGCAGCCAAGGGGCGGTGATACCTTCGGGCTACACCTTC
TRBJ1-6 NA NA TRBV3-1/TRBV3-2 CASSQDGGDDYNSPLHF TGTGCCAGCAGCCAAGACGGGGGGGACGACTATAATTCACCCCTCCACTTT
TRBJ2-7 NA NA TRBV7-8 CASSAGTGGEQYF TGTGCCAGCAGCGCCGGGACCGGCGGGGAGCAGTACTTC
TRBJ2-3 NA TRBD1 TRBV5-1 CASSLGGTGRRDTQYF TGCGCCAGCAGCTTGGGGGGGACAGGGAGGAGAGATACGCAGTATTTT
TRBJ1-2 NA NA TRBV5-3 CARSLFTGQFRSNYGYTF TGTGCCAGAAGCTTGTTTACAGGACAGTTTAGATCTAACTATGGCTACACCTTC
TRBJ1-6 NA NA TRBV14 CASSQDAGSPSPLHF TGTGCCAGCAGCCAAGACGCAGGCAGCCCTTCACCCCTCCACTTT
TRBJ1-2 NA TRBD1 TRBV5-3 CARSTLGQGAIGYTF TGTGCCAGAAGCACCCTGGGACAGGGGGCAATAGGCTACACCTTC
TRBJ1-2 NA NA TRBV5-1 CASSHPEGNYGYTF TGCGCCAGCAGCCACCCAGAGGGCAACTATGGCTACACCTTC
TRBJ1-5 NA TRBD1 TRBV2 CASRDRDGRNNQPQHF TGTGCCAGCAGGGACAGGGATGGACGGAACAATCAGCCCCAGCATTTT
TRBJ2-1 NA NA TRBV5-1 CASSLRAAGANNEQFF TGCGCCAGCAGCTTGAGGGCCGCGGGGGCCAACAATGAGCAGTTCTTC
TRBJ2-3 NA TRBD2 TRBV3-1/TRBV3-2 CASSQDRLAGSQSTDTQYF TGTGCCAGCAGCCAAGATCGACTAGCGGGGTCCCAAAGCACAGATACGCAGTATTTT
TRBJ2-7 NA TRBD2 TRBV7-2 CASSLDGGGRPYEQYF TGTGCCAGCAGCCTCGACGGGGGGGGACGACCCTACGAGCAGTACTTC
TRBJ2-2 NA TRBD2 TRBV7-2 CASSFLAGDNTGELFF TGTGCCAGCAGCTTTCTAGCGGGGGATAACACCGGGGAGCTGTTTTTT
TRBJ1-6 NA NA TRBV19 CASSFRSDSYNSPLHF TGTGCCAGTAGTTTCAGATCAGACTCCTATAATTCACCCCTCCACTTT
TRBJ2-1 NA NA TRBV11-2 CASSPGLANNEQFF TGTGCCAGCAGCCCCGGGTTAGCGAACAATGAGCAGTTCTTC
TRBJ2-2 NA NA TRBV7-2 CASSLVSNTGELFF TGTGCCAGCAGCTTAGTGTCGAACACCGGGGAGCTGTTTTTT
TRBJ2-2 NA TRBD2 TRBV30 CAWTPRWLAGGLNTGELFF TGTGCCTGGACCCCTAGGTGGCTAGCGGGGGGCCTGAACACCGGGGAGCTGTTTTTT
TRBJ1-5 NA NA TRBV2 CASRSREDQPQHF TGTGCCAGCAGAAGCAGGGAAGACCAGCCCCAGCATTTT
TRBJ1-3 NA NA TRBV3-1/TRBV3-2 CASSYLGGAAGNTIYF TGTGCCAGCAGCTATCTCGGGGGGGCGGCTGGAAACACCATATATTTT
TRBJ2-5 NA NA TRBV9 CASSERVQETQYF TGTGCCAGCAGCGAGCGGGTGCAAGAGACCCAGTACTTC
TRBJ1-2 once NA TRBV9 CASSTGGTRLTF TGTGCCAGCAGCACGGGGGGCACCCGTTTGACCTTC
TRBJ1-2 once TRBD1 TRBV18 CASSPPGTGSSYGYTF TGTGCCAGCTCACCCCCGGGGACAGGGAGTAGTTATGGCTACACCTTC
TRBJ1-1 NA NA TRBV20-1 CSAGGMNTEAFF TGCAGTGCTGGTGGCATGAACACTGAAGCTTTCTTT
TRBJ1-2 NA NA TRBV28 CASSLQGNYGYTF TGTGCCAGCAGTCTTCAGGGGAACTATGGCTACACCTTC
TRBJ1-1 NA NA TRBV4-1 CASSQVVDTGLKAFF TGCGCCAGCAGCCAAGTAGTCGACACAGGGCTGAAGGCTTTCTTT
TRBJ2-1 NA TRBD2 TRBV7-9 CASTHERGVYNEQFF TGTGCCAGCACCCACGAGCGGGGGGTATACAATGAGCAGTTCTTC
TRBJ1-1 NA NA TRBV19 CASLATGNTEAFF TGTGCCAGTTTGGCTACAGGGAACACTGAAGCTTTCTTT
TRBJ2-2 once TRBD1 TRBV11-2 CASSLSQGANTGELFF TGTGCCAGCAGCTTAAGCCAGGGGGCGAACACCGGGGAGCTGTTTTTT
TRBJ1-1 NA NA TRBV2 CASRAGTYTEAFF TGTGCCAGCAGAGCCGGGACGTACACTGAAGCTTTCTTT
TRBJ2-7 NA TRBD2 TRBV5-1 CASSLALAGGTYEQYF TGCGCCAGCAGCTTGGCCCTAGCGGGGGGGACCTACGAGCAGTACTTC
TRBJ2-3 NA NA TRBV20-1 CSAPDFGQYF TGCAGCGCTCCCGACTTCGGGCAGTATTTT
TRBJ1-5 once NA TRBV18 CASSFSANSNQPQHF TGTGCCAGCTCATTCAGTGCGAATAGCAATCAGCCCCAGCATTTT
TRBJ1-5 once TRBD1 TRBV12-5 CASGPGQGGNQPQHF TGTGCTAGTGGGCCGGGACAGGGGGGAAATCAGCCCCAGCATTTT
TRBJ2-7 NA NA TRBV11-2 CASSLEHNYEQYF TGTGCCAGCAGCTTAGAGCACAACTACGAGCAGTACTTC
TRBJ2-2 NA TRBD2 TRBV7-3 CASSSNGGANTGELFF TGTGCCAGCAGCTCAAACGGGGGGGCGAACACCGGGGAGCTGTTTTTT
TRBJ1-2 NA TRBD1 TRBV5-1 CASSLDGTGRGYTF TGCGCCAGCAGCCTGGATGGGACAGGGAGGGGCTACACCTTC
TRBJ2-6 NA NA TRBV6-2/TRBV6-3 CASSSGANVLTF TGTGCCAGCAGTTCTGGGGCCAACGTCCTGACTTTC
TRBJ2-1 NA NA TRBV29-1 CSMKRDPSSYNEQFF TGCAGCATGAAAAGGGACCCTAGCTCCTACAATGAGCAGTTCTTC
TRBJ1-2 NA TRBD1 TRBV18 CASSPFTGAQEGYTF TGTGCCAGCTCACCATTTACAGGGGCGCAGGAAGGCTACACCTTC
TRBJ1-4 NA TRBD1 TRBV4-3 CASSLQMRQGDEKLFF TGCGCCAGCAGCCTCCAGATGAGACAGGGGGACGAAAAACTGTTTTTT
TRBJ1-1 once TRBD1 TRBV5-1 CASSLGGTGPFEAFF TGCGCCAGCAGCTTGGGCGGGACAGGGCCTTTCGAAGCTTTCTTT
TRBJ2-2 NA NA TRBV24-1 CATSDSSGTATGELFF TGTGCCACCAGTGATTCTTCCGGGACGGCTACCGGGGAGCTGTTTTTT